These 20 T cell receptor beta chains came from one sample sequenced in a study of cytomegalovirus exposure and HLA in healthy donors. Primers included in the PCR were 60 Vbeta and 13 Jbeta primers. The method was immunoSEQ multiplex PCR; TCRdb's version includes in-frame clones alone and lacks a portion of them. Among 150,000 to 200,000 clones listed, about 75% were seen once. Sequencing used PBMCs. The receptors originated from a middle-aged man in good health and CMV-seropositive.

This chain uses TRBV12-5 with TRBJ2-1, with D uncertain. V lost 0 bases to trimming and J lost 7 bases, with 7 bases between them. The germline V gene encodes CDR1 LGHNT and CDR2 FRNRAP. CDR3 size: 13 residues. CDR3 bases: TGTGCTAGTGGTTTGGTTTCTAGGAATGAGCAGTTCTTC. It is translated as CASGLVSRNEQFF.

The chain uses TRBV18 and TRBJ1-1; D might be TRBD1 (5 bases). CDR1 KGHSH and CDR2 LQKENI come from the germline V gene. With 2 bases removed from V and 3 bases from J, the gap between germline ends came to 13 bases. This CDR3 is 15 amino acids long. CDR3: CASSPLGTGDTEAFF. In DNA form, the CDR3 reads TGTGCCAGCTCACCATTAGGGACGGGGGACACTGAAGCTTTCTTT.

The chain employs TRBV7-9 and TRBJ1-4; 10 positions match TRBD1. Trimming at V came to 5 bases and at J to 7 bases, leaving 7 bases not matched to a gene. The CDR3 sequence is 15 residues long. Germline V gene sequence: CDR1 SEHNR, CDR2 FQNEAQ (reference sequence). The CDR3 protein is CASSADRGPAEKLFF. CDR3 sequence (DNA): TGTGCCAGCAGCGCCGACAGGGGGCCGGCTGAAAAACTGTTTTTT. Complete variable domain (other parts from reference TRBV7-9 and TRBJ1-4): DTGVSQNPRHKITKRGQNVTFRCDPISEHNRLYWYRQTLGQGPEFLTYFQNEAQLEKSRLLSDRFSAERPKGSFSTLEIQRTEQGDSAMYLCASSADRGPAEKLFFGSGTQLSVL.

The chain uses TRBV11-3 and TRBJ2-1, with no clear D. Trimming removed 0 bases from V and 4 bases from J, with 10 bases in between. This CDR3 is built from 15 residues. CDR1 SGHNT and CDR2 YENEEA come from the germline V gene. CDR3 region: CASSLDSPIYNEQFF. The CDR3 DNA is TGTGCCAGCAGCTTAGATAGCCCAATATACAATGAGCAGTTCTTC.

V is TRBV4-1 and J is TRBJ2-7; D perhaps matches TRBD2 (5 bases). Germline V gene sequence: CDR1 MGHRA, CDR2 YSYEKL. The germline V and J ends were trimmed by 4 bases and 13 bases, with 20 bases remaining between them. This CDR3 region has 13 residues. The CDR3 DNA reads TGCGCCAGCAGCCGGAGGACGGAAGATCTGAGATACTTC. Translating gives CASSRRTEDLRYF.

This clone was counted only a few times. This chain connects TRBV10-2 to TRBJ2-7, with 12 positions matching TRBD2. Germline V gene lookup returns CDR1 WSHSY and CDR2 SAAADI. Trimming cost V 6 bases and J 1 base; bases outside gene matches: 4. CDR3 length: 15 amino acids. CDR3 DNA sequence: TGCGCCAGCAGACTAGCGGGAGGTGGTTCCTACGAGCAGTACTTC. Its translation is CASRLAGGGSYEQYF.

The sample holds a few counts of this clone. J is TRBJ1-5 and V is TRBV27; 8 bases fit TRBD1. Germline loops: CDR1 MNHEY, CDR2 SMNVEV (reference sequence). Germline trimming cut 8 bases from V and 2 bases from J; bases unmatched to any gene: 11. There are 16 residues in the CDR3. CDR3 nucleotide sequence: TGTGCCAGCGGGCCGACAGGGGCAAAGGGCAATCAGCCCCAGCATTTT. As protein: CASGPTGAKGNQPQHF.

In its sample, this clone was seen a few times. The chain couples TRBV6-1 to TRBJ2-2, with 10 bases matching TRBD2. Germline CDR1 and CDR2: MNHNS and SASEGT. The V segment lost 6 bases and the J segment 1 base; nucleotides outside the gene matches: 2. This CDR3 is built from 15 residues. CDR3 region: CASRRTSGNTGELFF. In nucleotides, the CDR3 is TGTGCCAGCAGAAGGACTAGCGGGAACACCGGGGAGCTGTTTTTT.

This clone was counted between two and nine times. The rearrangement uses TRBV9 and TRBJ2-7; 9 nucleotides align to TRBD1. CDR1 and CDR2 from the germline V gene are SGDLS and YYNGEE. V lost 3 bases and J lost 5; bases outside the gene matches: 3. The CDR3 is 13 amino acids. CDR3 residues: CASSERTGDEQYF. DNA of the CDR3: TGTGCCAGCAGCGAGAGGACAGGGGACGAGCAGTACTTC. Looking up the rest from reference TRBV9 and TRBJ2-7 gives the full variable domain: DSGVTQTPKHLITATGQRVTLRCSPRSGDLSVYWYQQSLDQGLQFLIQYYNGEERAKGNILERFSAQQFPDLHSELNLSSLELGDSALYFCASSERTGDEQYFGPGTRLTVT.

The rearrangement uses TRBV27 and TRBJ2-1, with D possibly matching TRBD1 (5 bases). Trimming left V 4 bases short and J 0 bases short, with 10 bases between. This CDR3 is 15 amino acids long. Germline V gives CDR1 MNHEY, CDR2 SMNVEV (reference sequence). The CDR3 spells CASSSTEDSYNEQFF. Here the CDR3 DNA reads TGTGCCAGCAGTTCGACAGAGGACTCCTACAATGAGCAGTTCTTC.

The chain carries TRBV11-3 and TRBJ1-2; TRBD1 matches at 9 bases. This CDR3 is 15 amino acids long. Trimming at V came to 5 bases and at J to 8 bases, leaving 12 bases not matched to a gene. The germline V gene encodes CDR1 SGHNT and CDR2 YENEEA. The CDR3 loop reads CASSQSLTGGEGYTF. CDR3 nucleotide sequence: TGTGCCAGCAGCCAGTCCCTGACAGGGGGAGAGGGCTACACCTTC.

This chain joins TRBV28 and TRBJ1-2; 10 positions agree with TRBD1. Germline CDR1 reads MDHEN; CDR2 reads SYDVKM. Trimming at V came to 3 bases and at J to 6 bases, leaving 7 bases not matched to a gene. The CDR3 is made up of 15 amino acids. In DNA, the CDR3 is TGTGCCAGCAGTTTTCGCTCCGGGACAGGGGATGGCTACACCTTC. Encoded protein: CASSFRSGTGDGYTF.

J is TRBJ1-1 and V is TRBV9, with 7 bases matching TRBD1. Germline V CDR1 and CDR2: SGDLS, YYNGEE. The CDR3 covers 15 residues. The ends lost 0 bases at V and 2 bases at J; junction bases unmatched: 4. The CDR3 loop reads CASSVVGTVNTEAFF. CDR3 sequence (DNA): TGTGCCAGCAGCGTAGTCGGGACAGTTAACACTGAAGCTTTCTTT.

Worth noting for this clone: An end of the junction differs from the germline gene, which may be a read error. V and J are TRBV11-3 and TRBJ2-4; D is unresolved. CDR1 is SGHNT and CDR2 is YENEEA in the germline V gene. The CDR3 has 13 residues. The DNA of the CDR3 is TGTGCCAGCAGCTTGACGGTCAAGAACAGTCAGTACTTC. Its protein is CASSLTVKNSQYF.

V gene TRBV30 combines with J gene TRBJ2-3; 12 positions match TRBD2. CDR1 is GTSNPN and CDR2 is SVGIG in the germline V gene (reference sequence). V was clipped by 7 bases and J by 5 bases; unmatched bases: 10. The CDR3 length is 15 residues. CDR3 in amino acids: CAFYLAGGRKDTQYF. The CDR3 DNA reads as TGTGCCTTTTACCTAGCGGGAGGGCGGAAAGATACGCAGTATTTT.

This clone was counted a few times. The J gene is TRBJ2-5, the V gene TRBV7-6; 12 positions agree with TRBD1. The CDR3 has 16 residues. The V and J ends lost 5 bases and 5 bases, in that order; junction bases with no gene match: 9. Germline V CDR1 and CDR2: SGHVS, FNYEAQ. CDR3 amino acids: CASSRIRDRGLETQYF. In DNA form, the CDR3 reads TGTGCCAGCAGCCGAATCCGGGACAGGGGGCTGGAGACCCAGTACTTC.

The V and J genes are TRBV2 and TRBJ2-7; D remains unclear. Trimming pared 5 bases from V and 2 bases from J, leaving 13 bases between. The germline gives CDR1 SNHLY, CDR2 FYNNEI. CDR3 length equals 14 residues. CDR3 sequence: CASSSAGRAYEQYF. The DNA of the CDR3 is TGTGCCAGCAGTTCTGCTGGGCGAGCCTACGAGCAGTACTTC.

The chain couples TRBV11-2 to TRBJ1-1; D remains unclear. V dropped 2 bases and J dropped 7 bases, with 17 bases sitting between them. The CDR3 runs to 15 residues. Germline assignment: CDR1 SGHAT and CDR2 FQNNGV. Written as DNA, the CDR3 is TGTGCCAGCAGCTTATCCCCGTCGGTGTTTGGTGAAGCTTTCTTT. This codes for CASSLSPSVFGEAFF.

The chain recombines TRBV28 with TRBJ2-7; D is unresolved. V lost 6 bases and J 0 bases, leaving 15 bases between the germline ends. This CDR3 is 15 amino acids long. Germline V gives CDR1 MDHEN, CDR2 SYDVKM. CDR3 amino acids: CASSSPEPASYEQYF. The CDR3 DNA reads as TGTGCCAGCAGCTCCCCGGAGCCAGCCTCCTACGAGCAGTACTTC.

This chain joins TRBV6-5 and TRBJ2-7; D is unclear. The CDR3 spans 15 residues. The ends were cut back, 6 bases at V and 0 bases at J, with 15 bases in the middle. Germline V lookup: CDR1 MNHEY, CDR2 SVGAGI. This chain's CDR3 is CASSHDWKSSYEQYF. The CDR3 DNA is TGTGCCAGCAGCCACGACTGGAAGAGCTCCTACGAGCAGTACTTC.